A selection of T cell receptor beta chains follows, all from one sample in a study of patients and donors after allogeneic stem cell transplantation. TCRdb itself ran the RT-PCR reads through MiXCR, one entry per CDR3 protein. The sample has about 110,000 distinct CDR3 sequences; less than 45% are singletons. Material: blood, either unsorted or a sorted T cell fraction (not recorded which). The receptor source for this set is a human donor who was either an allogeneic HSCT recipient or a stem cell or donor lymphocyte infusion donor (not recorded which). It is not recorded whose cells these are; they may come from a transplant donor. Both conserved end residues are part of each CDR3. The D gene is left open where the match is weak. For some rows the clone size is stated as once, few or many, or as a class when expanded; others skip it.

cdr3_aa	cdr3_nt	j_call	v_call	clone_size	d_call
CSANPQLTEKLFF	TGCAGCGCCAACCCCCAGTTAACGGAAAAACTGTTTTTT	TRBJ1-4	TRBV20-1	NA	NA
CSAPSGAFNEQFF	TGCAGTGCCCCGAGCGGGGCCTTTAATGAGCAGTTCTTC	TRBJ2-1	TRBV20-1	NA	TRBD2
CASSLVTGSDNSPLHF	TGTGCCAGCAGCTTAGTCACGGGCTCCGATAATTCACCCCTCCACTTT	TRBJ1-6	TRBV11-2	NA	NA
CASSLVGAYTNNEQFF	TGTGCCAGCAGCTTAGTGGGGGCATATACTAACAATGAGCAGTTCTTC	TRBJ2-1	TRBV7-8	NA	NA
CASSTLGGAGGYTF	TGTGCCAGCAGCACCTTAGGGGGCGCAGGGGGCTACACCTTC	TRBJ1-2	TRBV5-6	few	TRBD1
CASSPEVRGEQYF	TGTGCCAGCAGCCCAGAAGTTAGAGGCGAGCAGTACTTC	TRBJ2-7	TRBV14	NA	NA
CASSQPGYTEAFF	TGCGCCAGCAGCCAACCCGGATACACTGAAGCTTTCTTT	TRBJ1-1	TRBV4-1	NA	NA
CASRTTGGYTEAFF	TGCGCCAGCAGGACGACAGGGGGATATACTGAAGCTTTCTTT	TRBJ1-1	TRBV5-1	few	TRBD1
CSVEDGSYEQYF	TGCAGCGTTGAGGACGGATCCTACGAGCAGTACTTC	TRBJ2-7	TRBV29-1	NA	NA
CASSRGQGFIYGYTF	TGCGCCAGCAGCCGAGGACAGGGCTTCATCTATGGCTACACCTTC	TRBJ1-2	TRBV4-3	NA	TRBD1
CASTEGVYNSPLHF	TGCGCCAGCACCGAGGGGGTTTATAATTCACCCCTCCACTTT	TRBJ1-6	TRBV5-1	few	NA
CASSPRDTYYGYTF	TGTGCCAGCAGCCCCCGGGACACCTACTATGGCTACACCTTC	TRBJ1-2	TRBV12-3/TRBV12-4	once	NA
CAISSGTGSYEQYF	TGTGCCATCAGCTCCGGGACAGGGTCGTACGAGCAGTACTTC	TRBJ2-7	TRBV10-3	NA	TRBD1
CASSLGWQHNEQFF	TGTGCCAGCAGTTTGGGTTGGCAGCACAATGAGCAGTTCTTC	TRBJ2-1	TRBV27	NA	NA
CSVEGGSEAFF	TGCAGCGTTGAAGGGGGGTCTGAAGCTTTCTTT	TRBJ1-1	TRBV29-1	few	NA
CSVEDHGGSTDTQYF	TGCAGCGTTGAAGATCATGGGGGGAGCACAGATACGCAGTATTTT	TRBJ2-3	TRBV29-1	many	NA
CASSPRYQETQYF	TGTGCCAGCTCTCCTCGGTACCAAGAGACCCAGTACTTC	TRBJ2-5	TRBV7-2	NA	NA
CASSFGGSVPEAFF	TGTGCCAGCAGTTTTGGGGGCTCGGTTCCTGAAGCTTTCTTT	TRBJ1-1	TRBV12-3/TRBV12-4	NA	NA
CASSRGLGGNPYEQYF	TGTGCCAGCTCACGGGGATTGGGAGGGAACCCCTACGAGCAGTACTTC	TRBJ2-7	TRBV18	NA	TRBD2
CASSPRDGGQPQHF	TGTGCCAGCAGTCCCCGGGACGGCGGGCAGCCCCAGCATTTT	TRBJ1-5	TRBV12-3/TRBV12-4	few	NA
CSASGTMGTEAFF	TGCAGTGCGAGCGGGACCATGGGGACTGAAGCTTTCTTT	TRBJ1-1	TRBV20-1	NA	NA
CASSSPGQGRTGELFF	TGTGCCAGCAGTTCGCCCGGACAGGGGCGGACCGGGGAGCTGTTTTTT	TRBJ2-2	TRBV28	few	TRBD1